Detailed here is one T cell receptor beta chain. The entry originates in a study of T cells in Graves' hyperthyroidism and ophthalmopathy. The study based diagnoses on clinical symptoms, serum thyroxine and TRAb, thyroid ultrasound and orbital computed tomography. From RNA transcripts, TCR beta CDR3 regions were amplified. RT-PCR in the first round (using the HTBI primer set) targeted the TCR CDR3. One entry per CDR3 protein results from TCRdb running MiXCR on the multiplex PCR reads. The repertoire holds more than 300,000 distinct CDR3 sequences, with roughly 17% as singletons. The CDR3 length is 15 residues. Losses at the gene ends were 5 bases for V and 4 bases for J; bases not matched to a gene: 8. Germline V lookup: CDR1 SGHTA, CDR2 FQGNSA.

The sample comprised blood. The source is a woman under 40 with Graves' hyperthyroidism that later progressed to Graves' ophthalmopathy. The chain employs TRBV7-2 and TRBJ1-5; 7 nucleotides align to TRBD1. CDR3 DNA: TGTGCCAGCAGCACAGGGGCTTCAGGGAATCAGCCCCAGCATTTT. Its translation is CASSTGASGNQPQHF. The entire variable domain, with the rest obtained from reference TRBV7-2 and TRBJ1-5, is as follows: GAGVSQSPSNKVTEKGKDVELRCDPISGHTALYWYRQSLGQGLEFLIYFQGNSAPDKSGLPSDRFSAERTGGSVSTLTIQRTQQEDSAVYLCASSTGASGNQPQHFGDGTRLSIL.